A selection of T cell receptor beta chains follows, all from one sample in a study of shared clonotypes between healthy human individuals. This table comes from immunoSEQ multiplex PCR, and its TCRdb copy is limited to in-frame clones, with some not included. The repertoire holds more than 2 million clones, with roughly 96% as singletons. Sequencing was done on a sample of naive CD4+ T cells sorted from blood. The receptors were gathered from a young man in good health. Each CDR3 is given with its conserved first and last residue.

j_call v_call cdr3_aa
TRBJ2-5 TRBV18 CASSPGQGRGLKTQYF
TRBJ2-1 TRBV4-1 CASSKGSGRFAYNEQFF
TRBJ2-2 TRBV9 CASSETGAPNTGELFF
TRBJ2-7 TRBV30 CAWSVKFPPALSYEQYF
TRBJ2-7 TRBV6-5 CASSYSTWTYEQYF
TRBJ1-5 TRBV7-9 CASSLENNQPQHF
TRBJ2-3 TRBV7-3 CASSLTGSRTDTQYF
TRBJ1-4 TRBV6-1 CASSERGQQEKLFF
TRBJ1-3 TRBV5-6 CASSLKTGSRNTIYF
TRBJ2-7 TRBV28 CASSPGGTGQSYEQYF
TRBJ1-3 TRBV28 CATSLTGSSGNTIYF
TRBJ1-2 TRBV30 CAWRAGTANYGYTF